These T cell receptor beta chains were read from a single sample in a study of blood T cell repertoires in COVID-19. Sequenced by immunoSEQ multiplex PCR; TCRdb stores in-frame clones only, minus some. Among 250,000 to 300,000 clones, roughly 85% were seen once, and the ten largest hold 11%. Sequencing used peripheral blood. The receptors were sampled from an older woman with acute or convalescent COVID-19. Both conserved end residues are part of each CDR3. Each record gives: V gene, D gene, J gene, CDR3 length, clone size, CDR3 protein, CDR3 DNA. D genes are given only for firm matches. Clone size is stated in some rows and not others, as once, few, many or a class when expanded.

TRBV19,-,TRBJ1-1,13,-,CASQTAVNTEAFF,TGTGCCAGCCAGACAGCAGTGAACACTGAAGCTTTCTTT
TRBV7-2,-,TRBJ1-6,14,-,CASSPRIGNSPLHF,TGTGCCAGCAGCCCCCGCATTGGCAATTCACCCCTCCACTTT
TRBV10-3,-,TRBJ2-2,14,-,CAISGQVNTGELFF,TGTGCCATCAGTGGACAGGTTAACACCGGGGAGCTGTTTTTT
TRBV29-1,TRBD1,TRBJ2-3,15,once,CSSWDRGRGTDTQYF,TGCAGCTCCTGGGACAGGGGGCGCGGCACAGATACGCAGTATTTT
TRBV12-3/TRBV12-4,-,TRBJ2-7,13,once,CASSKSEGTVSHF,TGTGCCAGCAGCAAGTCAGAAGGGACTGTCAGCCACTTC
TRBV4-2,-,TRBJ1-4,13,-,CASSQDYQGVLFF,TGTGCCAGCAGCCAAGACTATCAGGGCGTACTGTTTTTT
TRBV19,TRBD1,TRBJ2-7,14,-,CASTHGQGPYEQYF,TGTGCCAGTACCCACGGACAGGGGCCCTACGAGCAGTACTTC
TRBV25-1,-,TRBJ1-2,12,-,CASGEPYYGYTF,TGTGCCAGCGGAGAGCCTTACTATGGCTACACCTTC
TRBV7-8,TRBD2,TRBJ2-2,17,-,CASSLGNGGIVTGELFF,TGTGCCAGCAGCTTAGGGAACGGGGGGATCGTCACCGGGGAGCTGTTTTTT
TRBV11-2,-,TRBJ2-1,15,-,CASSGGALSYNEQFF,TGTGCCAGCAGCGGGGGGGCACTCTCCTACAATGAGCAGTTCTTC
TRBV18,TRBD2,TRBJ2-1,16,-,CASSEVAGAIYNEQFF,TGTGCCAGCTCAGAGGTAGCGGGGGCCATATACAATGAGCAGTTCTTC
TRBV15,TRBD2,TRBJ2-3,16,-,CATRLPGLEVADTQYF,TGTGCCACCAGGTTACCGGGACTAGAGGTTGCAGATACGCAGTATTTT
TRBV6-5,-,TRBJ1-1,13,few,CASSSPTGNEAFF,TGTGCCAGCAGTTCCCCTACCGGTAATGAAGCTTTCTTT
TRBV19,TRBD1,TRBJ2-1,13,few,CASSYDRDPEQFF,TGTGCCAGTAGTTATGACAGGGACCCTGAGCAGTTCTTC
TRBV4-1,-,TRBJ1-2,14,-,CASSQVGGRGGYTF,TGCGCCAGCAGCCAAGTTGGAGGTCGCGGAGGCTACACCTTC
TRBV5-1,-,TRBJ2-7,14,-,CASSFSGQPYEQYF,TGCGCCAGCAGCTTCAGTGGACAGCCCTACGAGCAGTACTTC
TRBV3-1/TRBV3-2,-,TRBJ2-2,16,-,CASSRPRGSHTGELFF,TGTGCCAGCAGTCGCCCCCGGGGATCCCACACCGGGGAGCTGTTTTTT
TRBV2,-,TRBJ1-2,14,-,CASSPGRSFYGYTF,TGTGCCAGCAGTCCAGGGCGCTCCTTCTATGGCTACACCTTC
TRBV12-3/TRBV12-4,-,TRBJ2-7,13,-,CASSLDSVYEQYF,TGTGCCAGCAGTTTAGACAGTGTCTACGAGCAGTACTTC
TRBV9,-,TRBJ2-2,13,-,CASTPQGTGELFF,TGTGCCAGCACCCCTCAGGGCACCGGGGAGCTGTTTTTT
TRBV2,-,TRBJ2-4,14,-,CASRRIEGVDIQYF,TGTGCCAGCAGGAGGATCGAAGGGGTGGACATTCAGTACTTC
TRBV10-1,-,TRBJ1-1,13,-,CASRPQGSTEAFF,TGCGCCAGCAGACCCCAGGGTAGCACTGAAGCTTTCTTT
TRBV5-4,TRBD1,TRBJ1-2,16,-,CASSAGQGASFYGYTF,TGTGCCAGCAGCGCGGGACAGGGGGCCAGCTTTTATGGCTACACCTTC
TRBV29-1,-,TRBJ1-2,14,-,CSVEDPTVGYGYTF,TGCAGCGTTGAAGATCCTACTGTTGGCTATGGCTACACCTTC
TRBV15,TRBD1,TRBJ2-4,17,-,CATRRDRISGAKNIQYF,TGTGCCACCAGACGGGACAGAATCTCTGGGGCCAAAAACATTCAGTACTTC
TRBV4-1,TRBD1,TRBJ2-3,15,-,CASSQVPQPGQGEYF,TGCGCCAGCAGCCAAGTGCCTCAACCGGGACAGGGGGAGTATTTT
TRBV6-5,-,TRBJ1-3,15,-,CASSYGESSGNTIYF,TGTGCCAGCAGTTACGGGGAGAGCTCTGGAAACACCATATATTTT
TRBV5-4,-,TRBJ1-6,15,-,CASSLAGGYNSPLHF,TGTGCCAGCAGCTTGGCCGGGGGTTATAATTCACCCCTCCACTTT
TRBV28,-,TRBJ1-2,16,-,CASSRPGSTENYGYTF,TGTGCCAGCAGTCGGCCAGGGTCTACAGAAAACTATGGCTACACCTTC
TRBV7-2,TRBD1,TRBJ1-2,17,-,CASSFYPPRTGRGGYTF,TGTGCCAGCAGCTTTTACCCTCCTAGGACAGGCCGGGGTGGCTACACCTTC
TRBV7-2,-,TRBJ1-5,16,-,CASSSGTGRGGQPQHF,TGTGCCAGCAGCTCAGGGACTGGGCGGGGGGGACAGCCCCAGCATTTT
TRBV19,-,TRBJ1-1,17,-,CASRTIRGPAGNTEAFF,TGTGCCAGTAGAACAATCAGGGGCCCCGCTGGGAACACTGAAGCTTTCTTT
TRBV28,-,TRBJ1-4,14,-,CASSPFATNEKLFF,TGTGCCAGCAGTCCCTTTGCAACTAATGAAAAACTGTTTTTT
TRBV10-3,TRBD1,TRBJ1-1,14,-,CAIRDRQGATEAFF,TGTGCCATCAGAGACCGACAGGGGGCCACTGAAGCTTTCTTT
TRBV12-3/TRBV12-4,-,TRBJ2-1,11,-,CASSLTREQFF,TGTGCCAGCAGTCTGACAAGAGAGCAGTTCTTC